The sequence of this T cell receptor beta chain was determined in a study of blood T cell repertoires in COVID-19. Looking at the study overall: Italy, Spain and the United States were the sources of the convalescent and acute COVID-19 samples. From T cells, B-cell-depleted T cells, or PBMCs came the material, which was cDNA or gDNA.

The length of the CDR3 is 15 residues. Germline V gives CDR1 LNHDA, CDR2 SQIVND (reference sequence). Trimming at V came to 9 bases and at J to 8 bases, leaving 16 bases not matched to a gene. Original processing methods: The assay estimated nucleated cells by amplifying reference gene primers. Profiling relied on immunoSEQ multiplex PCR, and the TCRdb table lists in-frame clones only, not all of them. V, J and clone size reflect that table, while D and trimming were determined from the DNA. The sample gives some 78,000 clones, more than 75% of which show up once; about 5% is in the top ten. The sequencing sample was made of peripheral blood. The J gene is TRBJ2-1, the V gene TRBV19, with 7 bases fitting TRBD1. The clonotype comes from a middle-aged man with active or convalescent COVID-19. CDR3 in amino acids: CASLTGLNKCDEQFF. CDR3 bases: TGTGCCAGCCTGACAGGGTTAAATAAGTGCGATGAGCAGTTCTTC.